These 26 T cell receptor beta chains were all obtained from the same sample, sequenced in a study of chemoradiotherapy in HPV16-positive cancers. Repertoires were generated with immunoSEQ multiplex PCR, while TCRdb's copy carries only in-frame clones and drops some. This table has some 20,000 clones, around two thirds appearing once. Collection of the sample occurred from a patient who underwent chemoradiotherapy. These receptors all come from a human donor with HPV-associated anogenital cancer.

The V and J genes are TRBV5-4 and TRBJ2-3; tentatively, D is TRBD1 or TRBD2 (5 bases each). With 0 bases removed from V and 2 bases from J, the gap between germline ends came to 13 bases. CDR1 SGHNT and CDR2 YYREEE come from the germline V gene (reference sequence). The CDR3 is 16 amino acids. The CDR3 loop reads CASSLGDGFLTDTQYF. CDR3 in DNA: TGTGCCAGCAGCTTGGGGGACGGGTTCCTCACAGATACGCAGTATTTT.

The J gene is TRBJ2-7, the V gene TRBV15, with 7 bases matching TRBD1. The CDR3 length is 15 residues. The junction had 9 bases not matched to a gene; V was cut back by 3 bases and J by 4 bases. Per germline, CDR1 LNHNV and CDR2 YYDKDF (reference sequence). The CDR3 loop is CATSRAGQALYEQYF. CDR3 DNA sequence: TGTGCCACCAGCAGGGCCGGACAGGCGCTTTACGAGCAGTACTTC. Variable domain in full (rest from reference TRBV15 and TRBJ2-7): DAMVIQNPRYQVTQFGKPVTLSCSQTLNHNVMYWYQQKSSQAPKLLFHYYDKDFNNEADTPDNFQSRRPNTSFCFLDIRSPGLGDTAMYLCATSRAGQALYEQYFGPGTRLTVT.

The chain carries TRBV5-5 and TRBJ2-7; 7 bases match TRBD2. J gave up 6 bases and V 4 bases, and 4 bases lay outside the gene matches. The CDR3 spans 12 residues. Germline V CDR1 and CDR2: SGHKS, YYEKEE (reference sequence). The CDR3 DNA is TGTGCCAGCAGCCCGGGGACTACCGAGCAGTACTTC. This translates into CASSPGTTEQYF.

V is TRBV10-3 and J is TRBJ1-1, with unresolved D. Germline values: CDR1 ENHRY, CDR2 SYGVKD. The V gene lost 2 bases and the J gene lost 0 bases, with 4 bases spanning the gap. This CDR3 spans 13 amino acids. The CDR3 region has the DNA TGTGCCATCAGTGAGGCGGTGAACACTGAAGCTTTCTTT. Amino acid sequence: CAISEAVNTEAFF.

The rearrangement uses TRBV9 and TRBJ2-1; D gene ambiguous. Germline V CDR1 and CDR2: SGDLS, YYNGEE. V was pared by 4 bases and J by 2 bases, with 13 bases between. The CDR3 has 15 residues. CDR3 bases: TGTGCCAGCAGCCGTCTACCGGACGCCTACAATGAGCAGTTCTTC. This sequence encodes CASSRLPDAYNEQFF.

The rearrangement uses TRBV9 and TRBJ2-3; D uncertain. The CDR3 sequence is 14 residues long. From germline, CDR1 is SGDLS and CDR2 YYNGEE. V was shortened by 0 bases and J by 4 bases, with 9 bases between the two germline ends. The CDR3 reads CASSVATWADTQYF. The CDR3 DNA reads as TGTGCCAGCAGCGTAGCTACGTGGGCAGATACGCAGTATTTT.

The chain combines TRBV19 with TRBJ1-2; 7 positions match TRBD1. The germline V gene encodes CDR1 LNHDA and CDR2 SQIVND (reference sequence). Losses at the gene ends were 7 bases for V and 5 bases for J; bases not matched to a gene: 16. The CDR3 contains 16 residues. In DNA, the CDR3 is TGTGCCAGTACCTACGTTTCCGGGACAGCGGGTTATGGCTACACCTTC. It encodes CASTYVSGTAGYGYTF.

This chain connects TRBV6-1 to TRBJ1-1, with unresolved D. V was shortened by 0 bases and J by 5 bases, with 7 bases between the two germline ends. Germline CDR1 reads MNHNS; CDR2 reads SASEGT. The CDR3 covers 13 residues. The CDR3 sequence: CASSEAWGTEAFF. CDR3 nucleotides: TGTGCCAGCAGTGAAGCGTGGGGTACTGAAGCTTTCTTT.

This chain joins TRBV5-1 and TRBJ2-4; D is unresolved. Between the trimmed V and J ends, which lost 6 bases and 6 bases, there was a span of 7 bases. CDR3 length: 11 residues. The germline V gene encodes CDR1 SGHRS and CDR2 YFSETQ. CDR3: CASTDGNIQYF. The CDR3 DNA follows: TGCGCCAGCACCGACGGAAACATTCAGTACTTC.

This clone was seen a few times. This sequence joins TRBV5-1 and TRBJ1-5; D uncertain. Per germline, CDR1 SGHRS and CDR2 YFSETQ. Trimming left V 0 bases short and J 0 bases short, with 10 bases between. This CDR3 contains 16 residues. The CDR3 loop is CASSLEGPISNQPQHF. The CDR3 DNA reads TGCGCCAGCAGCTTGGAAGGACCCATTAGCAATCAGCCCCAGCATTTT.

This chain connects TRBV7-6 to TRBJ1-4; no reliable D call. CDR1 is SGHVS and CDR2 is FNYEAQ in the germline V gene. CDR3 size: 12 residues. With 1 base removed from V and 7 bases from J, the gap between germline ends came to 4 bases. The CDR3 nucleotides are TGTGCCAGCAGCTTAGGTTCTGAAAAACTGTTTTTT. This codes for CASSLGSEKLFF. The whole variable domain, filled in from reference TRBV7-6 and TRBJ1-4, reads GAGVSQSPRYKVTKRGQDVALRCDPISGHVSLYWYRQALGQGPEFLTYFNYEAQQDKSGLPNDRFSAERPEGSISTLTIQRTEQRDSAMYRCASSLGSEKLFFGSGTQLSVL.

V gene TRBV6-5 combines with J gene TRBJ2-2; TRBD1 might be the D (5 bases). The CDR3 is 15 amino acids. In germline, CDR1 is MNHEY, CDR2 SVGAGI. The V end was cut by 0 bases, the J end by 7 bases, with 12 bases between. The CDR3 protein is CASSYSGAGSGELFF. CDR3 sequence (DNA): TGTGCCAGCAGTTACTCAGGGGCCGGCAGCGGGGAGCTGTTTTTT.

The rearrangement joins TRBV29-1 to TRBJ2-3; no definite D call. V lost 2 bases to trimming and J lost 6 bases, with 9 bases between them. Germline V gene lookup returns CDR1 SQVTM and CDR2 ANQGSEA. CDR3 length: 12 amino acids. Written as DNA, the CDR3 is TGCAGCGTTGAATGGCTCCCGGATACGCAGTATTTT. Translation gives CSVEWLPDTQYF.

The chain uses TRBV4-3 and TRBJ2-7; D possibly corresponds to TRBD2 (5 bases). This CDR3 region has 16 residues. CDR1 and CDR2 from the germline V gene are LGHNA and YSLEER. V was cut by 3 bases and J by 7 bases, with 22 bases left in between. As DNA, the CDR3 is TGCGCCAGCAGCCACGTGAGGATTCTTAGCGTGGGGGAGCAGTACTTC. It translates to CASSHVRILSVGEQYF.

The chain uses TRBV7-6 and TRBJ2-7, with unresolved D. The CDR3 covers 17 residues. V was shortened by 0 bases and J by 2 bases, with 17 bases between the two germline ends. Germline V gene data show CDR1 as SGHVS and CDR2 as FNYEAQ. CDR3 DNA sequence: TGTGCCAGCAGCTTAGCGAGCGCCATGGTAAGCCCCTACGAGCAGTACTTC. Amino acids: CASSLASAMVSPYEQYF.

This clone came up a few times. The V gene is TRBV6-1, the J gene TRBJ1-6; 11 positions match TRBD1. This CDR3 contains 14 residues. The V and J ends lost 6 bases and 8 bases, in that order; junction bases with no gene match: 3. Germline CDR1 and CDR2: MNHNS and SASEGT. CDR3 region: CASRGQGGDSPLHF. In nucleotides, the CDR3 is TGTGCCAGCAGGGGACAGGGGGGGGATTCACCCCTCCACTTT.

The rearrangement links TRBV18 to TRBJ1-1; D not resolved. Per the germline V gene, CDR1 is KGHSH and CDR2 is LQKENI. V was trimmed by 6 bases and J by 0 bases, leaving 11 bases between them. The CDR3 has 14 amino acids. CDR3 bases: TGTGCCAGCTCCCCGGGGTGGGTGAACACTGAAGCTTTCTTT. Residues: CASSPGWVNTEAFF.

The chain employs TRBV19 and TRBJ2-2, with D possibly being TRBD1 or TRBD2 (5 bases each). CDR1 and CDR2 (germline): LNHDA, SQIVND (reference sequence). CDR3 length equals 16 residues. Trimming stripped 3 bases from V and 1 base from J, with 12 bases between. CDR3 residues: CASSITGTGNTGELFF. In DNA form, the CDR3 reads TGTGCCAGTAGTATTACTGGGACGGGGAACACCGGGGAGCTGTTTTTT.

The chain uses TRBV11-2 and TRBJ2-7, with D perhaps TRBD1 (5 bases). The CDR3 runs 15 residues. The germline V and J ends were trimmed by 3 bases and 2 bases, with 14 bases remaining between them. Germline CDR1 and CDR2: SGHAT and FQNNGV. DNA of the CDR3: TGTGCCAGCAGCTTTGGGGCAGTTAACACCTACGAGCAGTACTTC. Translated, it gives CASSFGAVNTYEQYF.

The chain has TRBV12-5 and TRBJ1-2; 9 nucleotides align to TRBD1. J was trimmed by 4 bases and V by 0 bases; bases with no gene match: 12. The CDR3 consists of 18 residues. In germline, CDR1 is LGHNT, CDR2 FRNRAP. The CDR3 here is CASGLVLPRGQGRYGYTF. In nucleotides, the CDR3 is TGTGCTAGTGGTTTGGTACTTCCCCGGGGACAGGGACGCTATGGCTACACCTTC.

A few counts support this clone. V usage is TRBV10-3 and J usage is TRBJ2-7, with D possibly being TRBD1 or TRBD2 (5 bases each). The CDR3 extends over 12 amino acids. The V gene lost 6 bases and the J gene lost 7 bases, with 13 bases spanning the gap. Looked up from germline, CDR1 is ENHRY and CDR2 is SYGVKD. The CDR3 DNA follows: TGTGCCATCAGGGGGGATGTGTGGGAGCAGTACTTC. This codes for CAIRGDVWEQYF.

The chain has TRBV4-3 and TRBJ2-1, with 9 bases matching TRBD2. There are 16 residues in the CDR3. The germline CDR1 and CDR2 sequences are LGHNA and YSLEER. J lost 8 bases, V lost 1 base, and 9 bases had no gene match. CDR3 region: CASSQVPGTSFDEQFF. CDR3 in DNA: TGCGCCAGCAGCCAAGTACCCGGGACTAGCTTCGATGAGCAGTTCTTC.

J is TRBJ2-7 and V is TRBV27, with 9 bases aligning to TRBD2. The V gene end was trimmed by 3 bases and the J gene end by 3 bases; junction bases not matched to a gene: 12. In germline, CDR1 is MNHEY, CDR2 SMNVEV (reference sequence). This CDR3 comprises 17 residues. The CDR3 sequence is CASSLVGLAGSRYEQYF. The CDR3 DNA sequence: TGTGCCAGCAGTTTGGTGGGGCTAGCGGGGTCTCGCTACGAGCAGTACTTC.

The V and J genes are TRBV10-3 and TRBJ2-6, with D perhaps matching TRBD1 (5 bases). Per the germline V gene, CDR1 is ENHRY and CDR2 is SYGVKD. This CDR3 has 13 amino acids. Trimming shortened V by 6 bases and J by 8 bases, and 11 bases separated the two germline ends. The CDR3 sequence: CAIRPTETNVLTF. CDR3 bases: TGTGCCATCAGACCGACAGAGACCAACGTCCTGACTTTC.

This chain uses TRBV6-5 with TRBJ1-3; TRBD1 might be the D (5 bases). This CDR3 spans 15 amino acids. V lost 6 bases to trimming and J lost 1 base, with 13 bases between them. Germline assignment: CDR1 MNHEY and CDR2 SVGAGI. The CDR3 here is CASSRTTPSGNTIYF. The CDR3, as DNA: TGTGCCAGCAGCAGGACAACCCCATCTGGAAACACCATATATTTT.

The J gene is TRBJ2-5, the V gene TRBV9; the D is unclear. CDR3 length equals 14 residues. Trimming cost V 3 bases and J 5 bases, with 14 bases left between them. CDR1 is SGDLS, CDR2 YYNGEE, per germline. The CDR3 sequence: CASSAHVAGETQYF. CDR3 DNA: TGTGCCAGCAGCGCCCATGTTGCTGGGGAGACCCAGTACTTC. Together with reference TRBV9 and TRBJ2-5, the CDR3 gives the full variable domain: DSGVTQTPKHLITATGQRVTLRCSPRSGDLSVYWYQQSLDQGLQFLIQYYNGEERAKGNILERFSAQQFPDLHSELNLSSLELGDSALYFCASSAHVAGETQYFGPGTRLLVL.